The TCR beta chain under discussion was sequenced for a study of blood T cells in healthy people across ages. Study details: The capture of about one barcoded beta molecule per two T cells was achieved by template switching.

Extracted total RNA amounted to at least 5.5 micrograms for each sample. Combining a sample-barcoded 5' primer with a J-beta primer mix, a second PCR ran for roughly 6 to 11 cycles. Via MiXCR, TCRdb re-called the 5' RACE reads, giving one row per CDR3 protein. The sample records around 400,000 distinct CDR3 sequences, about 49% being singletons. Study-wide points: Relative to aged donors, long-lived donors carried more naive CD4+ cells and displayed higher diversity.

Germline V gene sequence: CDR1 SGHRS, CDR2 YFSETQ. The V end was cut by 0 bases, the J end by 2 bases, with 11 bases between. The CDR3 covers 16 residues. As for this clonotype: As yet, its antigen is unknown.

The receptor comes from a man in his 60s in good health. The V and J genes are TRBV5-1 and TRBJ2-2; D is perhaps TRBD1 (6 bases). The sequencing input was blood. The CDR3 spells CASSLGQGTNTGELFF. In DNA, the CDR3 is TGCGCCAGCAGCTTGGGGCAGGGGACCAACACCGGGGAGCTGTTTTTT.